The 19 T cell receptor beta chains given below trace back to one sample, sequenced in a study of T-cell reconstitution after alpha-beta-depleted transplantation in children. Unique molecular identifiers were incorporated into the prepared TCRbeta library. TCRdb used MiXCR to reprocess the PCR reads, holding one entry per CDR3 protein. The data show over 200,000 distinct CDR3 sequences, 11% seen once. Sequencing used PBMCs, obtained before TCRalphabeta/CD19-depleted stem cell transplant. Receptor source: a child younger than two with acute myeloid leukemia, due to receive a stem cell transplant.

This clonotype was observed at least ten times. The CDR3 is CASTQQGRNEKLFF. CDR3 DNA sequence: TGTGCCAGCACCCAACAGGGTCGGAATGAAAAACTGTTTTTT. The V and J genes are TRBV12-3 or TRBV12-4 and TRBJ1-4, with D possibly matching TRBD1 (6 bases). Trimming took off 7 bases at V and 5 bases at J, with 14 bases between the two ends. CDR3 length: 14 amino acids.

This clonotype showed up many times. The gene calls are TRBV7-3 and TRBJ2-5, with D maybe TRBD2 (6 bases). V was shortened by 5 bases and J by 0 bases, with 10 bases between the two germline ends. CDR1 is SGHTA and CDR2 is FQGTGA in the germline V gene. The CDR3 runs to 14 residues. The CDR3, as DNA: TGTGCCAGCAGCCCGACTAGTAACCAAGAGACCCAGTACTTC. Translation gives CASSPTSNQETQYF. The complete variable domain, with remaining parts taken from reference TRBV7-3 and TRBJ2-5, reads GAGVSQTPSNKVTEKGKYVELRCDPISGHTALYWYRQSLGQGPEFLIYFQGTGAADDSGLPNDRFFAVRPEGSVSTLKIQRTERGDSAVYLCASSPTSNQETQYFGPGTRLLVL.

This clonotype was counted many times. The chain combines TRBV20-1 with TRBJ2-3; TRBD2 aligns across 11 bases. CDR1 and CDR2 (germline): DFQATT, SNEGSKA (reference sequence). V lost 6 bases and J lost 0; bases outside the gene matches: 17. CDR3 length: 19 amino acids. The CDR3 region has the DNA TGCAGTGCCCAAGCGGTAGCGGGAGGGCCGCGAAGGAGCACAGATACGCAGTATTTT. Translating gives CSAQAVAGGPRRSTDTQYF.

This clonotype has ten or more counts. CDR3 nucleotide sequence: TGCAGTGCTAGAGGGACAGCTCCCTCGAGCTCCTACAATGAGCAGTTCTTC. Translation gives CSARGTAPSSSYNEQFF. The genes are TRBV20-1 and TRBJ2-1; D might be TRBD1 (6 bases). The CDR3 totals 17 residues. CDR1 DFQATT and CDR2 SNEGSKA come from the germline V gene (reference sequence). V shed 1 base and J shed 0 bases, with 16 bases lying between them.

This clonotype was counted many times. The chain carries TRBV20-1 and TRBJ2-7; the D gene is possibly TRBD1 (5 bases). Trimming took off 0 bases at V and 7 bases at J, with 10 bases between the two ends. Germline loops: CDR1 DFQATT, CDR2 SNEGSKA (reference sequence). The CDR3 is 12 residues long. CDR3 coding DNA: TGCAGTGCTAGAGACAGCCCAGGGGAGCAGTACTTC. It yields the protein CSARDSPGEQYF.

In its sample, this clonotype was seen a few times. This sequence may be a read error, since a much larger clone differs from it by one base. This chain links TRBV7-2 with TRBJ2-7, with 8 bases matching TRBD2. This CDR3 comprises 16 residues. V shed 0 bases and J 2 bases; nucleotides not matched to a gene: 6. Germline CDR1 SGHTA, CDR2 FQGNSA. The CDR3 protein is CASSLATGGATYEQYF. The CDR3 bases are TGTGCCAGCAGCTTAGCTACCGGGGGGGCCACCTACGAGCAGTACTTC.

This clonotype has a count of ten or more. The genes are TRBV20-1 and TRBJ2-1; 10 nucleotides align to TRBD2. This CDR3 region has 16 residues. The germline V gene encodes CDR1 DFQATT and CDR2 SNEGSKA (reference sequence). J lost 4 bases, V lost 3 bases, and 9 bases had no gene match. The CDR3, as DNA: TGCAGTGCTAGGAGTCCCGGGACTAGCGCATACAATGAGCAGTTCTTC. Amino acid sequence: CSARSPGTSAYNEQFF.

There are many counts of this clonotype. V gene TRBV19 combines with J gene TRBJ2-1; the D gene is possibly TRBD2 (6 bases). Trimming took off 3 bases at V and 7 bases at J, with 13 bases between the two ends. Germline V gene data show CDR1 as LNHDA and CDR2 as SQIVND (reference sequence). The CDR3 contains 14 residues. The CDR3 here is CASSMQSGRNEQFF. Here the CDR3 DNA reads TGTGCCAGTAGTATGCAGTCCGGGAGAAATGAGCAGTTCTTC.

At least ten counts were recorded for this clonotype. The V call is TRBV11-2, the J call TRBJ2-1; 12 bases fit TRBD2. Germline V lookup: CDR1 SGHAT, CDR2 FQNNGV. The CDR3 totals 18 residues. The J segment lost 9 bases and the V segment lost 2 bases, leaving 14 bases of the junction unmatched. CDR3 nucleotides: TGTGCCAGCAGCTTAACTAGCGGGAGGCCATCAATCGGCGGTGAGCAGTTCTTC. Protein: CASSLTSGRPSIGGEQFF.

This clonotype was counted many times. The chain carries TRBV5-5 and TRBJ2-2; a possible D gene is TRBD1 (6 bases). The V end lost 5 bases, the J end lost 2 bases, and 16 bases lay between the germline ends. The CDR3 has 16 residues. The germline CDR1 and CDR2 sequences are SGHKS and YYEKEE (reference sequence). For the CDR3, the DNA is TGTGCCAGCAGGTCCACCGGGACACCTAACACCGGGGAGCTGTTTTTT. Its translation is CASRSTGTPNTGELFF.

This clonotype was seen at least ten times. The CDR3 spells CAWSISPEAFF. Written as DNA, the CDR3 is TGTGCCTGGAGTATTTCACCTGAAGCTTTCTTT. This rearrangement joins TRBV30 to TRBJ1-1; D is unclear. Germline assignment: CDR1 GTSNPN and CDR2 SVGIG (reference sequence). Deletions cut 2 bases from V and 6 bases from J, with 7 bases between. This CDR3 contains 11 residues.

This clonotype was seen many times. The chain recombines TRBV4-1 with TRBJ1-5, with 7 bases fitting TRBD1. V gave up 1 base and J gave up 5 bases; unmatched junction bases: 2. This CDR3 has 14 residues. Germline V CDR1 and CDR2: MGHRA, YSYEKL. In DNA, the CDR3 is TGCGCCAGCAGCCAAGTCCAGGGGGATCAGCCCCAGCATTTT. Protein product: CASSQVQGDQPQHF.

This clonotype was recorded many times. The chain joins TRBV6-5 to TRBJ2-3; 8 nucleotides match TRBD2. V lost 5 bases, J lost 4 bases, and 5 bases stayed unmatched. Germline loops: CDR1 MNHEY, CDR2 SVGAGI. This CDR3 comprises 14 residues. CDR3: CASSPPGGADTQYF. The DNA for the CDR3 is TGTGCCAGCAGTCCCCCGGGGGGGGCAGATACGCAGTATTTT.

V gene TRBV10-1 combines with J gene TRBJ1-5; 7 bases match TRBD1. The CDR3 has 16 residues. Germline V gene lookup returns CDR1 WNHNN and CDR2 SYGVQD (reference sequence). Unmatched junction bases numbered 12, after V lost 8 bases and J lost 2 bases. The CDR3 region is CASPAAHRGGNQPQHF. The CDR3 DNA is TGCGCCAGCCCCGCGGCACACAGGGGAGGCAATCAGCCCCAGCATTTT.

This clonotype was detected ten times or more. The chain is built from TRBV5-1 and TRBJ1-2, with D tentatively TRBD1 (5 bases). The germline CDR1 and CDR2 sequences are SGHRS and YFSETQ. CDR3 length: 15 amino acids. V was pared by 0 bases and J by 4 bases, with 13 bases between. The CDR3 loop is CASSLAREALYGYTF. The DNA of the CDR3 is TGCGCCAGCAGCTTGGCCAGGGAGGCCCTCTATGGCTACACCTTC.

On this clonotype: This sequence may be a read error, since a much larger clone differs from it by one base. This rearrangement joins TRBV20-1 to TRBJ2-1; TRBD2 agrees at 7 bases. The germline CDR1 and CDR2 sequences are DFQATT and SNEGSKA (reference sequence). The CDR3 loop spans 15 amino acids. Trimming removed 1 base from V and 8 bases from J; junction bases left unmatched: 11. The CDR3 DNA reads TGCAGTGCTAGAGGGGGGGGTAGCAGAGTGGATGAGCAGTTCTTC. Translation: CSARGGGSRVDEQFF.

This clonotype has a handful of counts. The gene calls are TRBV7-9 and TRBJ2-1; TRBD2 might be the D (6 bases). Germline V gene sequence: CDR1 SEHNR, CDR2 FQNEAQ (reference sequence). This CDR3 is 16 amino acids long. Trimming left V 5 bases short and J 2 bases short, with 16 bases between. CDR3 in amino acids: CASSPVEGFTYNEQFF. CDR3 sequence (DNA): TGTGCCAGCAGCCCGGTGGAGGGTTTTACCTACAATGAGCAGTTCTTC.

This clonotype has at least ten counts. As DNA, the CDR3 is TGCGCCAGCAGCTTGGGCCCCAGGGCGTTAGCTAATGAAAAACTGTTTTTT. Protein sequence: CASSLGPRALANEKLFF. This chain connects TRBV5-1 to TRBJ1-4; D perhaps matches TRBD1 (5 bases). The germline gives CDR1 SGHRS, CDR2 YFSETQ. Trimming shortened V by 0 bases and J by 3 bases, and 15 bases separated the two germline ends. CDR3 length: 17 residues.

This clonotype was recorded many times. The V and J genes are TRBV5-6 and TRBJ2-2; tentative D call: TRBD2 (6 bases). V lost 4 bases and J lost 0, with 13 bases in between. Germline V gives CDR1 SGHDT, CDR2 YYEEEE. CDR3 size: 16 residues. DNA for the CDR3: TGTGCCAGCAGCCCGGATTGGGGGGCGAACACCGGGGAGCTGTTTTTT. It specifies CASSPDWGANTGELFF.